The 25 T cell receptor beta chains presented below share a single source sample, sequenced in a study of T cells after yellow fever vaccination. TCRdb passed the 5' RACE reads through MiXCR, listing each CDR3 protein once. The sample holds around 320,000 distinct CDR3 sequences, approximately 10% seen once. Specimen: CD4+ T cells sorted from PBMCs, collected 5 days after the yellow fever booster vaccination. These receptors all come from a man aged 18 to 35 who received the YFV17D yellow fever vaccine.

The genes are TRBV7-3 and TRBJ2-3; D gene unclear. Per the germline V gene, CDR1 is SGHTA and CDR2 is FQGTGA. This CDR3 is built from 14 residues. The germline V and J ends were trimmed by 5 bases and 3 bases, with 12 bases remaining between them. The CDR3 region is CASSGPHQTDTQYF. As DNA, the CDR3 is TGTGCCAGCAGCGGACCCCACCAGACAGATACGCAGTATTTT.

This chain uses TRBV19 with TRBJ1-1; D perhaps matches TRBD1 (5 bases). Germline V gives CDR1 LNHDA, CDR2 SQIVND (reference sequence). V gave up 3 bases and J gave up 3 bases, with 8 bases separating them. The CDR3 loop spans 13 amino acids. The DNA of the CDR3 is TGTGCCAGTAGTATCCCGGGGGACACTGAAGCTTTCTTT. Translation gives CASSIPGDTEAFF.

This clonotype showed up just a few times. This rearrangement joins TRBV7-3 to TRBJ1-5, with 9 bases fitting TRBD1. The CDR3 totals 15 residues. Germline V CDR1 and CDR2: SGHTA, FQGTGA. J gave up 5 bases and V 5 bases, and 7 bases lay outside the gene matches. CDR3 DNA sequence: TGTGCCAGCAGCCCCCGGGACAGGGAGTATCAGCCCCAGCATTTT. Amino acid sequence: CASSPRDREYQPQHF. Supplemented by reference TRBV7-3 and TRBJ1-5, the full variable domain reads GAGVSQTPSNKVTEKGKYVELRCDPISGHTALYWYRQSLGQGPEFLIYFQGTGAADDSGLPNDRFFAVRPEGSVSTLKIQRTERGDSAVYLCASSPRDREYQPQHFGDGTRLSIL.

A few counts support this clonotype. V usage is TRBV7-3 and J usage is TRBJ2-2, with D hard to call. Trimming shortened V by 2 bases and J by 6 bases, and 13 bases separated the two germline ends. Per germline, CDR1 SGHTA and CDR2 FQGTGA. The CDR3 is 15 residues long. The CDR3 DNA reads TGTGCCAGCAGCTTATCGGCCATACCCTCCGGGGAGCTGTTTTTT. Its protein product is CASSLSAIPSGELFF.

The table lists this clonotype with a few counts. The chain is built from TRBV28 and TRBJ1-5; 7 positions match TRBD1. The CDR3 extends over 13 amino acids. J lost 7 bases, V lost 5 bases, and 5 bases had no gene match. Germline V gene sequence: CDR1 MDHEN, CDR2 SYDVKM. The CDR3, as DNA: TGTGCCAGCAGTGTACAGGGGAGGCAGCCCCAGCATTTT. Translating gives CASSVQGRQPQHF.

V is TRBV7-2 and J is TRBJ1-5, with TRBD1 matching 7 bases. In germline, CDR1 is SGHTA, CDR2 FQGNSA. This CDR3 region has 15 residues. The V and J ends lost 4 bases and 4 bases, in that order; junction bases with no gene match: 7. The CDR3 DNA follows: TGTGCCAGCAGCTACGGACAGGCCCGAAATCAGCCCCAGCATTTT. Translating it yields CASSYGQARNQPQHF.

In this sample, this clonotype turned up a few times. The chain joins TRBV23-1 to TRBJ2-7, with TRBD1 matching over 8 bases. TRBV23-1 is an ORF; its function is uncertain. With 6 bases clipped from V and 5 bases from J, the junction kept 9 bases outside the gene matches. The CDR3 runs to 14 residues. CDR3 sequence: CASSPGQGVHEQYV. Written as DNA, the CDR3 is TGCGCCAGCAGCCCTGGACAGGGTGTCCACGAGCAGTACGTC.

This clonotype was observed at least ten times. The J gene is TRBJ1-1, the V gene TRBV12-3 or TRBV12-4, with D possibly being TRBD1 (6 bases). V was pared by 3 bases and J by 5 bases, with 16 bases between. This CDR3 is built from 15 residues. In DNA, the CDR3 is TGTGCCAGCAGTTTCCCTGCGGGGGGCCGGACTGAAGCTTTCTTT. This codes for CASSFPAGGRTEAFF.

This clonotype was seen only a few times. This chain joins TRBV11-2 and TRBJ1-1; 10 positions agree with TRBD1. CDR3 length: 16 residues. With V trimmed by 4 bases and J by 0 bases, 5 bases remained unmatched. CDR1 is SGHAT, CDR2 FQNNGV, per germline. The CDR3 spells CASSWGTGAMNTEAFF. The CDR3 DNA follows: TGTGCCAGCAGCTGGGGGACAGGGGCCATGAACACTGAAGCTTTCTTT.

This clonotype appeared many times. The rearrangement links TRBV29-1 to TRBJ2-1; 12 bases align to TRBD2. The CDR3 runs to 15 residues. Germline V gene lookup returns CDR1 SQVTM and CDR2 ANQGSEA. Trimming took 4 bases from V and 7 from J; bases not matched to a gene: 8. CDR3 sequence: CSVVLTSGGTNEQFF. Here the CDR3 DNA reads TGCAGCGTTGTCCTCACTAGCGGGGGGACGAATGAGCAGTTCTTC.

The chain combines TRBV9 with TRBJ2-3, with a tentative D call TRBD2 (5 bases). The CDR3 spans 14 residues. Trimming cost V 0 bases and J 6 bases, with 11 bases left between them. Germline values: CDR1 SGDLS, CDR2 YYNGEE. This CDR3 reads CASSVVGGGDTQYF. In nucleotides, the CDR3 is TGTGCCAGCAGCGTAGTAGGAGGTGGGGATACGCAGTATTTT.

This clonotype turned up a few times. The rearrangement links TRBV5-5 to TRBJ2-4; the match to TRBD1 covers 7 bases. Germline CDR1 and CDR2: SGHKS and YYEKEE (reference sequence). This CDR3 has 13 residues. J gave up 12 bases and V 2 bases, and 8 bases lay outside the gene matches. The CDR3 DNA reads as TGTGCCAGCAGCTTTGGAGACAGGGCGACTCAGTACTTC. It encodes CASSFGDRATQYF. The full variable domain, in which reference TRBV5-5 and TRBJ2-4 provide the parts outside the CDR3, is DAGVTQSPTHLIKTRGQQVTLRCSPISGHKSVSWYQQVLGQGPQFIFQYYEKEERGRGNFPDRFSARQFPNYSSELNVNALLLGDSALYLCASSFGDRATQYFGAGTRLSVL.

The rearrangement uses TRBV6-6 and TRBJ2-3; D unclear. Germline V gene lookup returns CDR1 MNHNY and CDR2 SVGAGI (reference sequence). This CDR3 comprises 18 residues. V lost 7 bases to trimming and J lost 0 bases, with 23 bases between them. CDR3 in DNA: TGTGCCAGCACCTCTGCCGGCGCTTCTGGTCGTAGCACAGATACGCAGTATTTT. This codes for CASTSAGASGRSTDTQYF.

Only a few counts were recorded for this clonotype. The J gene is TRBJ2-6, the V gene TRBV10-2, with unresolved D. This CDR3 is built from 17 residues. With 3 bases removed from V and 0 bases from J, the gap between germline ends came to 12 bases. Germline-derived CDR1 and CDR2 are WSHSY and SAAADI. CDR3 residues: CASSDSPLSSGANVLTF. The DNA of the CDR3 is TGCGCCAGCAGTGATTCCCCACTCAGCTCTGGGGCCAACGTCCTGACTTTC.

The chain carries TRBV5-1 and TRBJ1-1; 7 bases agree with TRBD1. The CDR3 extends over 15 amino acids. The V segment lost 3 bases and the J segment 4 bases; nucleotides outside the gene matches: 9. Germline CDR1 and CDR2: SGHRS and YFSETQ. Here the CDR3 reads CASSYPDRDGTEAFF. DNA of the CDR3: TGCGCCAGCAGCTATCCCGACAGGGACGGCACTGAAGCTTTCTTT.

This chain uses TRBV5-1 with TRBJ2-3; the D gene is possibly TRBD2 (6 bases). This CDR3 region has 13 residues. CDR1 is SGHRS and CDR2 is YFSETQ in the germline V gene. Trimming cost V 8 bases and J 2 bases, with 12 bases left between them. CDR3 residues: CASNRESTDTQYF. CDR3 nucleotide sequence: TGCGCCAGTAACCGGGAGTCCACAGATACGCAGTATTTT.

This clonotype was recorded many times. The chain joins TRBV19 to TRBJ1-5; possible D gene TRBD1, 6 bases. Germline CDR1 and CDR2: LNHDA and SQIVND (reference sequence). Trimming took off 2 bases at V and 4 bases at J, with 9 bases between the two ends. The CDR3 runs to 14 residues. The CDR3 is CASSITQGNQPQHF. CDR3 nucleotides: TGTGCCAGTAGTATAACACAGGGAAATCAGCCCCAGCATTTT.

This clonotype appeared many times. This chain links TRBV5-1 with TRBJ2-5, with 9 bases that match TRBD1. V gave up 4 bases and J gave up 7 bases; unmatched junction bases: 8. Per the germline V gene, CDR1 is SGHRS and CDR2 is YFSETQ. This CDR3 region has 14 residues. CDR3 DNA sequence: TGCGCCAGCAGCATCGGACAGGGGACGGGGACCCAGTACTTC. This gives the protein CASSIGQGTGTQYF. Together with reference TRBV5-1 and TRBJ2-5, the CDR3 gives the full variable domain: KAGVTQTPRYLIKTRGQQVTLSCSPISGHRSVSWYQQTPGQGLQFLFEYFSETQRNKGNFPGRFSGRQFSNSRSEMNVSTLELGDSALYLCASSIGQGTGTQYFGPGTRLLVL.

In this sample, this clonotype turned up a few times. The chain carries TRBV7-2 and TRBJ1-4; no clear D. Germline V gene sequence: CDR1 SGHTA, CDR2 FQGNSA. The CDR3 has 12 residues. V shed 1 base and J shed 5 bases, with 2 bases lying between them. CDR3 region: CASSLGNEKLFF. The CDR3 region has the DNA TGTGCCAGCAGCTTAGGGAATGAAAAACTGTTTTTT.

The genes are TRBV12-3 or TRBV12-4 and TRBJ2-1, with a tentative D call TRBD1 (6 bases). V dropped 7 bases and J dropped 9 bases, with 22 bases sitting between them. CDR3 length equals 15 residues. The CDR3 region has the DNA TGTGCCAGCAAAAAGCCGACAGGCTCGACTGTTGAGCAGTTCTTC. Translating it yields CASKKPTGSTVEQFF.

CDR3 sequence (DNA): TGCAGCGTTGGGACTAGCGGGGGAGAGACCCAGTACTTC. It specifies CSVGTSGGETQYF. This rearrangement joins TRBV29-1 to TRBJ2-5, with 13 bases fitting TRBD2. Germline loops: CDR1 SQVTM, CDR2 ANQGSEA. V shed 4 bases, J shed 4 bases, and the junction held 0 bases outside the gene matches. The CDR3 is 13 amino acids.

This clonotype was seen repeatedly, ten times or more. This CDR3 is CASSPTATNEKLFF. CDR3 bases: TGTGCCAGCAGTCCGACAGCAACTAATGAAAAACTGTTTTTT. The rearrangement links TRBV12-3 or TRBV12-4 to TRBJ1-4; TRBD1 is a possible D gene (5 bases). There are 14 residues in the CDR3. V lost 5 bases and J lost 0, with 7 bases in between.

This clonotype was observed many times. This chain uses TRBV12-3 or TRBV12-4 with TRBJ2-2, with a weak D call TRBD2 (5 bases). The CDR3 is 15 residues long. V shed 7 bases and J shed 0 bases, with 12 bases lying between them. The chain's CDR3 is CASNPSGSNTGELFF. As DNA, the CDR3 is TGTGCCAGCAACCCCTCGGGATCGAACACCGGGGAGCTGTTTTTT.

Comments on this clonotype: A much larger clonotype is one base distant, so this may be a read error. The rearrangement links TRBV10-3 to TRBJ2-5; perhaps TRBD2 as D (6 bases). This CDR3 has 13 residues. The germline V gene has CDR1 ENHRY and CDR2 SYGVKD. For the CDR3, the DNA is TGTACCATCAAGACGGGGGAACAAGAGACCCAGTACTTC. Translated: CTIKTGEQETQYF.

This clonotype was observed many times. The chain recombines TRBV18 with TRBJ2-6, with D tentatively TRBD1 or TRBD2 (6 bases each). The length of the CDR3 is 17 residues. From germline, CDR1 is KGHSH and CDR2 LQKENI. With 8 bases removed from V and 3 bases from J, the gap between germline ends came to 20 bases. In nucleotides, the CDR3 is TGTGCCAGCGCCCCGGTGTGGGGGGCGGTTGGGGCCAACGTCCTGACTTTC. This translates into CASAPVWGAVGANVLTF.